This T cell receptor beta chain is drawn from a study of blood T cell repertoires in COVID-19. Study information: Samples taken during acute and convalescent COVID-19 were collected in the United States, Italy and Spain. Sources were T cells, B-cell-depleted T cells, or PBMCs; the material itself was cDNA or gDNA.

Original handling: Amplification of reference gene primers provided the estimated nucleated cell counts. TCRdb's copy holds only in-frame clones and misses some; the assay was immunoSEQ multiplex PCR. V, J and clone size are those of that table, while D and trimming were read from the DNA. The sample carries roughly 250,000 clones, 81% recorded once. Germline V gene data show CDR1 as LGHNA and CDR2 as YSLEER. The CDR3 is made up of 14 amino acids. Trimming took 0 bases from V and 3 from J, leaving 9 bases between them. This receptor was identified in a woman aged 55-69 years with active or convalescent COVID-19. V and J are TRBV4-3 and TRBJ2-7; D is unclear. Source material: peripheral blood. The DNA of the CDR3 is TGCGCCAGCAGCCAAGAGTGGCTTTTCTACGAGCAGTACTTC. This gives the protein CASSQEWLFYEQYF.